These 20 T cell receptor beta chains share one sample of origin, sequenced in a study of shared clonotypes between healthy human individuals. The repertoire was sequenced with immunoSEQ multiplex PCR; TCRdb's copy has only in-frame clones and lacks some. The sample yields roughly 1,500,000 clones, 95% to 99% seen once. The sample comprised naive CD4+ T cells sorted from blood. The subset was: CD45RA+ positively selected. The receptors were gathered from a man in his thirties or forties in good health.

V gene TRBV7-9 combines with J gene TRBJ1-1; TRBD1 matches 7 bases. This CDR3 is built from 15 residues. Looked up from germline, CDR1 is SEHNR and CDR2 is FQNEAQ (reference sequence). V shed 3 bases, J shed 0 bases, and the junction held 4 bases outside the gene matches. The CDR3 bases are TGTGCCAGCAGCTTTTTGGGACAGTTGAACACTGAAGCTTTCTTT. Translation: CASSFLGQLNTEAFF.

The genes are TRBV11-2 and TRBJ2-5; D tentatively fits TRBD1 or TRBD2 (5 bases each). CDR1 and CDR2 (germline): SGHAT, FQNNGV. The ends were cut back, 3 bases at V and 4 bases at J, with 12 bases in the middle. The length of the CDR3 is 14 residues. The CDR3 DNA reads TGTGCCAGCAGCTTTGGTGGTGGGGGAGAGACCCAGTACTTC. The encoded protein is CASSFGGGGETQYF.

The rearrangement links TRBV5-1 to TRBJ1-2; D uncertain. Germline values: CDR1 SGHRS, CDR2 YFSETQ. The CDR3 spans 14 residues. Trimming stripped 0 bases from V and 3 bases from J, with 9 bases between. DNA for the CDR3: TGCGCCAGCAGCTTGGCCGAGTCGCACTATGGCTACACCTTC. Translating gives CASSLAESHYGYTF.

CDR3 bases: TGTGCCAGCAGCTTCAGGACAGGGCATCAGCCCCAGCATTTT. Translation gives CASSFRTGHQPQHF. The gene calls are TRBV7-2 and TRBJ1-5, with 8 nucleotides matching TRBD1. The CDR3 runs 14 residues. From germline, CDR1 is SGHTA and CDR2 FQGNSA. Trimming removed 3 bases from V and 5 bases from J; junction bases left unmatched: 3.

V and J are TRBV4-3 and TRBJ1-5; D is unresolved. Trimming removed 0 bases at V and 2 bases at J, with 8 bases between. This CDR3 region has 15 residues. Germline V gives CDR1 LGHNA, CDR2 YSLEER. The CDR3 DNA sequence: TGCGCCAGCAGCCAAGATCCCGCCGGCAATCAGCCCCAGCATTTT. Amino acid sequence: CASSQDPAGNQPQHF.

This sequence joins TRBV19 and TRBJ2-1; TRBD2 aligns across 8 bases. The CDR3 runs 17 residues. Germline V gene sequence: CDR1 LNHDA, CDR2 SQIVND (reference sequence). The J segment lost 9 bases and the V segment lost 3 bases, leaving 16 bases of the junction unmatched. The CDR3: CASSITPGTRDTGEQFF. The DNA of the CDR3 is TGTGCCAGTAGTATTACTCCCGGGACTAGGGATACTGGTGAGCAGTTCTTC.

For this clone: Other nucleotide sequences from this sample produce the same CDR3. The chain uses TRBV6-1 and TRBJ1-5; the D is unclear. Germline assignment: CDR1 MNHNS and CDR2 SASEGT. V lost 2 bases and J lost 2, with 4 bases in between. This CDR3 comprises 13 residues. In DNA, the CDR3 is TGTGCCAGCAGTGAAAGCGGCAATCAGCCCCAGCATTTT. Translated, it gives CASSESGNQPQHF.

The chain uses TRBV5-1 and TRBJ2-2, with 8 bases identical to TRBD2. Germline lookup yields CDR1 SGHRS and CDR2 YFSETQ. V shed 5 bases and J 3 bases; nucleotides not matched to a gene: 24. This CDR3 contains 21 residues. The CDR3 nucleotides read TGCGCCAGCAGAGTAAGACAGGCCCCGGGACTAGGTGTACGTGACACCGGGGAGCTGTTTTTT. Translation: CASRVRQAPGLGVRDTGELFF.

The chain combines TRBV28 with TRBJ2-7, with D maybe TRBD2 (5 bases). V shed 6 bases and J shed 4 bases, with 13 bases lying between them. The CDR3 spans 13 residues. Germline V gives CDR1 MDHEN, CDR2 SYDVKM. As DNA, the CDR3 is TGTGCCAGCAGGACGTCCCGGGATTACGAGCAGTACTTC. This gives the protein CASRTSRDYEQYF.

The chain joins TRBV27 to TRBJ2-7; 11 bases fit TRBD2. The CDR3 is 17 amino acids. V shed 7 bases and J 3 bases; nucleotides not matched to a gene: 14. Germline V gene data show CDR1 as MNHEY and CDR2 as SMNVEV (reference sequence). CDR3 sequence reads: CASKQAGLAEGNYEQYF. The DNA of the CDR3 is TGTGCCAGCAAACAGGCGGGACTAGCGGAGGGAAACTACGAGCAGTACTTC.

V and J are TRBV18 and TRBJ1-3, with 10 bases fitting TRBD1. J lost 4 bases, V lost 2 bases, and 8 bases had no gene match. The length of the CDR3 is 17 residues. Germline-derived CDR1 and CDR2 are KGHSH and LQKENI. CDR3: CASSPNDRGRGGNTIYF. The CDR3 bases are TGTGCCAGCTCACCAAACGACAGGGGGCGAGGAGGAAACACCATATATTTT.

The V call is TRBV5-5, the J call TRBJ2-3, with D hard to call. Germline V gene sequence: CDR1 SGHKS, CDR2 YYEKEE (reference sequence). CDR3 length equals 14 residues. Trimming removed 1 base at V and 0 bases at J, with 6 bases between. This CDR3 reads CASSLLQSTDTQYF. The CDR3 region has the DNA TGTGCCAGCAGCTTGTTACAGAGCACAGATACGCAGTATTTT.

V gene TRBV9 combines with J gene TRBJ1-3; D not resolved. The CDR3 length is 17 residues. Per germline, CDR1 SGDLS and CDR2 YYNGEE. V dropped 7 bases and J dropped 6 bases, with 26 bases sitting between them. CDR3 nucleotides: TGTGCCAGCTCCCCCCTTTCGACCCCCGGCGGGGAAAACACCATATATTTT. It translates to CASSPLSTPGGENTIYF.

The chain uses TRBV27 and TRBJ2-6, with TRBD1 identical over 7 bases. The germline V gene encodes CDR1 MNHEY and CDR2 SMNVEV (reference sequence). V lost 5 bases and J lost 3; bases outside the gene matches: 7. The CDR3 is 16 amino acids. This CDR3 is CASSTMTGYGANVLTF. In nucleotides, the CDR3 is TGTGCCAGCAGTACCATGACAGGGTATGGGGCCAACGTCCTGACTTTC.

The V gene is TRBV5-1, the J gene TRBJ2-1, with D perhaps given as TRBD1 or TRBD2 (5 bases each). The V and J ends lost 4 bases and 9 bases respectively, with 20 bases between them. Germline assignment: CDR1 SGHRS and CDR2 YFSETQ. The CDR3 runs to 15 residues. The CDR3 bases are TGCGCCAGCAGCCCCGGGACGTTGGAGTGGGGTGAGCAGTTCTTC. As protein: CASSPGTLEWGEQFF.

This chain connects TRBV11-1 to TRBJ1-1; D uncertain. Germline assignment: CDR1 SGHAT and CDR2 FQDESV (reference sequence). The CDR3 length is 17 residues. V was trimmed by 5 bases and J by 5 bases, leaving 24 bases between them. The CDR3 nucleotides read TGTGCCAGCAGCGCTCGGGCCCTGTCAGTATCTGGTACTGAAGCTTTCTTT. Protein sequence: CASSARALSVSGTEAFF.

V gene TRBV6-6 combines with J gene TRBJ1-2; maybe TRBD1 (5 bases). The CDR3 extends over 13 amino acids. V lost 8 bases, J lost 5 bases, and 15 bases lay in between. Germline V CDR1 and CDR2: MNHNY, SVGAGI (reference sequence). The CDR3 region is CASLMGQLYGYTF. In DNA, the CDR3 is TGTGCCAGCTTGATGGGGCAATTGTATGGCTACACCTTC.

The CDR3 is CASSGQGANYGYTF. The CDR3 DNA sequence: TGTGCCAGCAGTGGACAGGGGGCTAACTATGGCTACACCTTC. The rearrangement links TRBV25-1 to TRBJ1-2, with 9 bases identical to TRBD1. Germline loops: CDR1 MGHDK, CDR2 SYGVNS. V gave up 4 bases and J gave up 0 bases; unmatched junction bases: 0. The CDR3 sequence is 14 residues long.

This CDR3 reads CASSLTSGTSYNEQFF. CDR3 sequence (DNA): TGCGCCAGCAGCTTGACTAGCGGGACGAGCTACAATGAGCAGTTCTTC. V usage is TRBV5-1 and J usage is TRBJ2-1; TRBD2 matches at 10 bases. V lost 1 base to trimming and J lost 3 bases; unmatched junction nucleotides: 4. CDR1 SGHRS and CDR2 YFSETQ come from the germline V gene. This CDR3 comprises 16 residues.

This clone was detected a few times. This rearrangement joins TRBV28 to TRBJ1-2, with D maybe TRBD1 (5 bases). This CDR3 is built from 14 residues. CDR1 and CDR2 (germline): MDHEN, SYDVKM. Trimming removed 7 bases from V and 5 bases from J, with 17 bases in between. CDR3 region: CASTEVDNWYGYTF. The DNA for the CDR3 is TGTGCCAGCACCGAGGTGGACAATTGGTATGGCTACACCTTC.